The entry that follows covers one T cell receptor beta chain sequence. The antigen remains undetermined. This sample was included in a study of T cells expressing NK-cell markers. Overall study: Serological testing identified most of the eight sequenced donors as HCMV-seropositive and one as seronegative.

From its re-call of the 5' RACE reads, TCRdb lists each CDR3 protein once, without DNA. In total, the table holds around 550,000 distinct CDR3 sequences. General study points: Specificity for HCMV among expanded NKG2C+ T cell clones was not established.

The receptor comes from a man between 18 and 35 years old in good health. Sequenced: blood T cells: a sorted CD56 or NKG2C T cell subset, CD4+ or CD8+ T cells, or bulk PBMC T cells (not recorded which).

CDR3: CASSFGDPDTQYF. This sequence joins TRBV5-1 and TRBJ2-5; the D call from TCRdb, TRBD1, cannot be confirmed without DNA. Germline values: CDR1 SGHRS, CDR2 YFSETQ. This CDR3 region has 13 residues.